Following are 6 T cell receptor beta chains from one sample sequenced in a study of beta chain features in type 1 diabetes. The authors reverse transcribed all of the isolated RNA, so sequencing captured expressed TCRB transcripts. Clones were sequenced by immunoSEQ multiplex PCR, and TCRdb holds only the in-frame ones, with some missing. The sample lists under 400,000 clones; over 9.5% were seen once. Sequenced: naive CD4+ T cells from blood. Receptors were obtained from a man in his late teens or twenties in good health.

In its sample, this clone was seen a few times. The gene calls are TRBV6-1 and TRBJ2-7; a weak D match, TRBD1 (6 bases). V gave up 4 bases and J gave up 7 bases, with 14 bases separating them. Per germline, CDR1 MNHNS and CDR2 SASEGT. The CDR3 has 13 amino acids. CDR3: CASSVNTQGEQYF. In DNA form, the CDR3 reads TGTGCCAGCAGTGTGAATACCCAGGGGGAGCAGTACTTC.

This clone was found a few times. This chain uses TRBV7-9 with TRBJ2-2; 8 bases agree with TRBD1. This CDR3 has 16 residues. V gave up 4 bases and J gave up 7 bases; unmatched junction bases: 11. Germline V gives CDR1 SEHNR, CDR2 FQNEAQ (reference sequence). The CDR3 sequence: CASSSRDRQVDGELFF. For the CDR3, the DNA is TGTGCCAGCAGCTCCCGGGACAGGCAAGTGGACGGGGAGCTGTTTTTT.

This clone has only a few counts. The chain employs TRBV6-1 and TRBJ2-3; D not certain. V lost 7 bases, J lost 6 bases, and 14 bases lay in between. This CDR3 is built from 13 residues. Germline values: CDR1 MNHNS, CDR2 SASEGT. CDR3 sequence reads: CASNVVLGDTQYF. The CDR3 coding sequence is TGTGCCAGCAACGTCGTCCTGGGCGATACGCAGTATTTT.

V gene TRBV9 combines with J gene TRBJ1-4; unclear D gene. CDR3 length: 15 residues. The V gene lost 0 bases and the J gene lost 5 bases, with 11 bases spanning the gap. Germline CDR1 is SGDLS and CDR2 is YYNGEE. The CDR3 protein is CASSVGGWVNEKLFF. CDR3 in DNA: TGTGCCAGCAGCGTAGGCGGTTGGGTGAATGAAAAACTGTTTTTT.

There are a few counts of this clone. J is TRBJ2-1 and V is TRBV7-3; 8 bases align to TRBD2. CDR3 length: 15 amino acids. With 4 bases clipped from V and 8 bases from J, the junction kept 10 bases outside the gene matches. Germline V CDR1 and CDR2: SGHTA, FQGTGA. For the CDR3, the DNA is TGTGCCAGCAGCTCCGCCAGCGGGGGTTGGGATGAGCAGTTCTTC. The encoded protein is CASSSASGGWDEQFF. The variable domain in full, with the rest retrieved from reference TRBV7-3 and TRBJ2-1, is GAGVSQTPSNKVTEKGKYVELRCDPISGHTALYWYRQSLGQGPEFLIYFQGTGAADDSGLPNDRFFAVRPEGSVSTLKIQRTERGDSAVYLCASSSASGGWDEQFFGPGTRLTVL.

The CDR3 loop reads CASSPAGGSQPQHF. The CDR3 region has the DNA TGTGCCAGCAGCCCGGCGGGGGGATCTCAGCCCCAGCATTTT. The chain combines TRBV5-5 with TRBJ1-5; maybe TRBD1 (5 bases). V was shortened by 4 bases and J by 6 bases, with 14 bases between the two germline ends. This CDR3 region has 14 residues. Germline CDR1 SGHKS, CDR2 YYEKEE (reference sequence).